Below, 9 T cell receptor beta chains from the same sample are listed, as sequenced in a study of cytomegalovirus exposure and HLA in healthy donors. Vbeta (60) and Jbeta (13) primers were used in the PCR. TCRdb keeps only in-frame clones here, not all; method: immunoSEQ multiplex PCR. The sample yields fewer than 200,000 clones, approximately 80% seen once. Sequencing used PBMCs. These receptors came from a girl aged 2-10 years in good health and CMV-seropositive.

The V and J genes are TRBV2 and TRBJ2-5, with 7 bases lining up with TRBD1. This CDR3 has 16 residues. Germline V gene data show CDR1 as SNHLY and CDR2 as FYNNEI. Trimming at V came to 6 bases and at J to 4 bases, leaving 14 bases not matched to a gene. CDR3 DNA sequence: TGTGCCAGCAGACTTTCAATGGGACAGTTGGGAGAGACCCAGTACTTC. The encoded protein is CASRLSMGQLGETQYF.

V is TRBV7-3 and J is TRBJ2-5; the D is unclear. Germline V gene sequence: CDR1 SGHTA, CDR2 FQGTGA. CDR3 length: 15 amino acids. The V and J ends lost 4 bases and 0 bases respectively, with 12 bases between them. This CDR3 reads CASSSGRKYQETQYF. The CDR3 DNA follows: TGTGCCAGCAGCTCGGGTCGGAAGTACCAAGAGACCCAGTACTTC.

This chain joins TRBV29-1 and TRBJ1-2; 8 bases agree with TRBD1. Germline lookup yields CDR1 SQVTM and CDR2 ANQGSEA. With 1 base clipped from V and 7 bases from J, the junction kept 8 bases outside the gene matches. CDR3 length equals 14 residues. CDR3 in amino acids: CSVEVYQGAGGYTF. In DNA, the CDR3 is TGCAGCGTTGAAGTATACCAGGGGGCCGGTGGCTACACCTTC.

The rearrangement links TRBV19 to TRBJ2-2, with TRBD1 matching 10 bases. J gave up 4 bases and V 6 bases, and 11 bases lay outside the gene matches. The V gene's germline CDR1 is LNHDA and CDR2 SQIVND (reference sequence). The length of the CDR3 is 17 residues. The CDR3 DNA sequence: TGTGCCAGTAGGACTCCGGGACAGGGGACCCCCACCGGGGAGCTGTTTTTT. This codes for CASRTPGQGTPTGELFF.

V is TRBV25-1 and J is TRBJ2-7; 13 bases match TRBD2. Germline V gene lookup returns CDR1 MGHDK and CDR2 SYGVNS. V trimming: 4 bases; J trimming: 3 bases; junction bases outside the gene matches: 9. The CDR3 length is 17 residues. Here the CDR3 reads CASSANPGLAGYYEQYF. Written as DNA, the CDR3 is TGTGCCAGCAGTGCGAACCCGGGACTAGCGGGATACTACGAGCAGTACTTC.

Only a few counts were recorded for this clone. V and J are TRBV30 and TRBJ1-4; D might be TRBD1 (6 bases). Deletions cut 0 bases from V and 8 bases from J, with 10 bases between. This CDR3 region has 13 residues. Germline values: CDR1 GTSNPN, CDR2 SVGIG (reference sequence). The CDR3 region has the DNA TGTGCCTGGAGTGTACAAGGGACAGAAAAACTGTTTTTT. It codes for CAWSVQGTEKLFF.

This clone came up once. The rearrangement uses TRBV5-1 and TRBJ2-3; 11 bases agree with TRBD2. The CDR3 loop spans 12 amino acids. Losses at the gene ends were 5 bases for V and 14 bases for J; bases not matched to a gene: 7. Germline CDR1 reads SGHRS; CDR2 reads YFSETQ. CDR3 sequence reads: CASSPPSGGLYF. DNA of the CDR3: TGCGCCAGCAGTCCTCCTAGCGGGGGGTTGTATTTT.

The genes are TRBV23-1 and TRBJ1-2, with D unresolved. TRBV23-1 falls under the ORF class, with uncertain function. V lost 0 bases, J lost 6 bases, and 8 bases lay in between. The CDR3 covers 13 residues. The CDR3 region has the DNA TGCGCCAGCAGTCAATCGCATTCGGATGGCTACACCTTC. It specifies CASSQSHSDGYTF.

This clone appeared a few times. The J gene is TRBJ1-5, the V gene TRBV2; TRBD1 matches 7 bases. Per the germline V gene, CDR1 is SNHLY and CDR2 is FYNNEI. The V segment lost 5 bases and the J segment 10 bases; nucleotides outside the gene matches: 11. The CDR3 contains 14 residues. DNA of the CDR3: TGTGCCAGCAGTATCGACAGGGTCCTTAGTCCCCAGCATTTT. This gives the protein CASSIDRVLSPQHF.